Given below is one T cell receptor beta chain in context. Its antigen is not identified. The record originates from a study of cytomegalovirus exposure and HLA in healthy donors. PCR amplification relied on 60 Vbeta primers (plus 13 Jbeta primers). Assay: immunoSEQ multiplex PCR; the TCRdb copy retains only in-frame clones and omits some. Of about 91,000 clones listed, roughly 60% are singletons. Whole-study results and caveats: 150 or so TCR beta chains were listed as cytomegalovirus-associated. It was reported in a later analysis that an Asian-associated ancestry cluster showed fewer N-insertions than the roughly 660-donor mean.

The CDR3 covers 14 residues. V was cut by 1 base and J by 0 bases, with 7 bases left in between. Germline loops: CDR1 SGHRS, CDR2 YFSETQ. The chain is built from TRBV5-1 and TRBJ1-1, with D unclear. Sequencing was performed on PBMCs. This sequence was found in a human donor in good health. CDR3 sequence: CASSLTAVNTEAFF. As DNA, the CDR3 is TGCGCCAGCAGCTTGACAGCGGTGAACACTGAAGCTTTCTTT.